Presented here are 30 T cell receptor beta chains from one specimen sequenced in a study of immune evolution from preneoplasia to lung adenocarcinoma. Profiling relied on immunoSEQ multiplex PCR, and the TCRdb table lists in-frame clones only, not all of them. Of about 41,000 clones in the sample, 70% to 80% were seen once. The sample taken for sequencing was FFPE invasive lung adenocarcinoma tissue. The receptor set was obtained from a person in their 60s with lung adenocarcinoma.

The rearrangement uses TRBV28 and TRBJ2-6; tentatively, D is TRBD1 (6 bases). Germline loops: CDR1 MDHEN, CDR2 SYDVKM. The CDR3 spans 15 residues. Trimming cost V 6 bases and J 3 bases, with 12 bases left between them. The CDR3 sequence: CASRDRQVGANVLTF. As DNA, the CDR3 is TGTGCCAGCAGGGACAGACAGGTTGGGGCCAACGTCCTGACTTTC.

V and J are TRBV2 and TRBJ1-2, with 8 bases aligning to TRBD1. V lost 10 bases to trimming and J lost 4 bases; unmatched junction nucleotides: 5. CDR1 and CDR2 (germline): SNHLY, FYNNEI. The CDR3 spans 12 residues. This chain's CDR3 is CATRDRRYGYTF. The CDR3 nucleotides are TGTGCCACCAGGGACAGGCGCTATGGCTACACCTTC.

This clone was seen more than once but under ten times. The rearrangement links TRBV18 to TRBJ2-6; D not certain. CDR1 is KGHSH, CDR2 LQKENI, per germline. The germline V and J ends were trimmed by 2 bases and 3 bases, with 11 bases remaining between them. The CDR3 sequence is 16 residues long. CDR3 nucleotide sequence: TGTGCCAGCTCACCAAGTGGATCTCTTGGGGCCAACGTCCTGACTTTC. Encoded protein: CASSPSGSLGANVLTF.

V and J are TRBV2 and TRBJ2-7; TRBD2 might be the D (7 bases). The germline V gene encodes CDR1 SNHLY and CDR2 FYNNEI. The CDR3 runs to 15 residues. Trimming left V 4 bases short and J 3 bases short, with 16 bases between. CDR3 sequence reads: CASSASGTLFYEQYF. As DNA, the CDR3 is TGTGCCAGCAGTGCGAGCGGGACACTCTTCTACGAGCAGTACTTC.

CDR3 in amino acids: CASSLTGSGANVLTF. The CDR3, as DNA: TGTGCCAGCAGCTTGACAGGCTCTGGGGCCAACGTCCTGACTTTC. The chain has TRBV7-8 and TRBJ2-6, with D tentatively TRBD1 (6 bases). The germline V gene encodes CDR1 SGHVS and CDR2 FQNEAQ. The CDR3 consists of 15 residues. Between the trimmed V and J ends, which lost 3 bases and 0 bases, there was a span of 6 bases. The full variable domain, in which reference TRBV7-8 and TRBJ2-6 provide the parts outside the CDR3, is GAGVSQSPRYKVAKRGQDVALRCDPISGHVSLFWYQQALGQGPEFLTYFQNEAQLDKSGLPSDRFFAERPEGSVSTLKIQRTQQEDSAVYLCASSLTGSGANVLTFGAGSRLTVL.

This clone was recorded a few times. This chain uses TRBV30 with TRBJ2-7, with a weak D call TRBD2 (6 bases). The ends were cut back, 5 bases at V and 8 bases at J, with 19 bases in the middle. Germline V CDR1 and CDR2: GTSNPN, SVGIG (reference sequence). This CDR3 contains 13 residues. The CDR3 DNA sequence: TGTGCCTGGGTGACCCCCGGGGACTTCAAGCAGTACTTC. As protein: CAWVTPGDFKQYF. The full variable domain, in which reference TRBV30 and TRBJ2-7 provide the parts outside the CDR3, is SQTIHQWPATLVQPVGSPLSLECTVEGTSNPNLYWYRQAAGRGLQLLFYSVGIGQISSEVPQNLSASRPQDRQFILSSKKLLLSDSGFYLCAWVTPGDFKQYFGPGTRLTVT.

V usage is TRBV4-2 and J usage is TRBJ2-1; D gene ambiguous. In germline, CDR1 is LGHNA, CDR2 YNFKEQ. The CDR3 has 15 residues. Trimming pared 1 base from V and 3 bases from J, leaving 10 bases between. CDR3 DNA: TGTGCCAGCAGCCAAGGGGTGGACCTCTACAATGAGCAGTTCTTC. It encodes CASSQGVDLYNEQFF.

The chain couples TRBV28 to TRBJ2-5, with D tentatively TRBD1 or TRBD2 (6 bases each). The V end was cut by 3 bases, the J end by 8 bases, with 19 bases between. Germline V gene data show CDR1 as MDHEN and CDR2 as SYDVKM. The CDR3 runs 15 residues. The CDR3 region has the DNA TGTGCCAGCAGTTTGTTGGGGGGCCTCCCTGCCACCCAGTACTTC. Its translation is CASSLLGGLPATQYF.

V usage is TRBV27 and J usage is TRBJ2-3, with 7 bases matching TRBD2. This CDR3 contains 15 residues. Germline lookup yields CDR1 MNHEY and CDR2 SMNVEV (reference sequence). V gave up 10 bases and J gave up 0 bases; unmatched junction bases: 10. The CDR3 loop is CATKRGAGSTDTQYF. CDR3 nucleotide sequence: TGTGCCACCAAGAGGGGAGCGGGGAGCACAGATACGCAGTATTTT.

The chain employs TRBV7-8 and TRBJ2-3; TRBD2 is a possible D gene (7 bases). Germline values: CDR1 SGHVS, CDR2 FQNEAQ. Trimming removed 5 bases from V and 1 base from J, with 16 bases in between. The CDR3 extends over 16 amino acids. The CDR3 DNA is TGTGCCAGCAGCCTTTTAACAGGGAGGGGCACAGATACGCAGTATTTT. Translated, it gives CASSLLTGRGTDTQYF.

The V gene is TRBV10-3, the J gene TRBJ2-1; 7 bases fit TRBD2. Trimming took 4 bases from V and 7 from J; bases not matched to a gene: 10. Germline V gene lookup returns CDR1 ENHRY and CDR2 SYGVKD. The CDR3 is 15 amino acids. CDR3 bases: TGTGCCATCAGTGGGGGGTCGCGGGAGTGGAATGAGCAGTTCTTC. Amino acids: CAISGGSREWNEQFF.

The gene calls are TRBV6-5 and TRBJ2-1; 8 bases fit TRBD2. V shed 0 bases, J shed 9 bases, and the junction held 7 bases outside the gene matches. The CDR3 is 15 residues long. Per germline, CDR1 MNHEY and CDR2 SVGAGI. The CDR3 DNA reads as TGTGCCAGCAGTTACTCCGCGGGAGGCTCGGCTGAGCAGTTCTTC. Residues: CASSYSAGGSAEQFF.

A few counts support this clone. V gene TRBV14 combines with J gene TRBJ2-2; tentatively, D is TRBD2 (5 bases). The V gene's germline CDR1 is SGHDN and CDR2 FVKESK. The CDR3 extends over 15 amino acids. The V gene lost 4 bases and the J gene lost 1 base, with 10 bases spanning the gap. CDR3 nucleotide sequence: TGTGCCAGCAGCCGGGAGATTGGGAACACCGGGGAGCTGTTTTTT. This gives the protein CASSREIGNTGELFF.

The CDR3 reads CASSLGPQGNEQFF. DNA of the CDR3: TGCGCCAGCAGCTTGGGGCCCCAGGGCAATGAGCAGTTCTTC. J is TRBJ2-1 and V is TRBV5-1; possible D gene TRBD1, 5 bases. The V end was cut by 0 bases, the J end by 6 bases, with 10 bases between. This CDR3 is 14 amino acids long. Germline V gene sequence: CDR1 SGHRS, CDR2 YFSETQ.

The chain carries TRBV6-1 and TRBJ2-7, with a tentative D call TRBD1 (6 bases). The CDR3 loop spans 12 amino acids. Germline V lookup: CDR1 MNHNS, CDR2 SASEGT. The V gene lost 6 bases and the J gene lost 4 bases, with 10 bases spanning the gap. This CDR3 reads CASRTDRYEQYF. CDR3 coding DNA: TGTGCCAGCAGGACTGACAGGTACGAGCAGTACTTC.

The rearrangement links TRBV5-1 to TRBJ2-2, with D tentatively TRBD2 (5 bases). Germline V lookup: CDR1 SGHRS, CDR2 YFSETQ. This CDR3 has 13 amino acids. V was pared by 5 bases and J by 4 bases, with 9 bases between. For the CDR3, the DNA is TGCGCCAGCAGGGGAGTGGGCACCGGGGAGCTGTTTTTT. Protein sequence: CASRGVGTGELFF.

The chain links TRBV6-1 to TRBJ2-5, with 10 bases identical to TRBD2. The CDR3 totals 15 residues. V was pared by 2 bases and J by 3 bases, with 3 bases of the junction left unmatched. CDR1 MNHNS and CDR2 SASEGT come from the germline V gene. The CDR3 loop reads CASSEIAGGEETQYF. CDR3 nucleotides: TGTGCCAGCAGTGAAATAGCGGGAGGCGAAGAGACCCAGTACTTC.

V and J are TRBV6-1 and TRBJ2-3; TRBD2 aligns across 10 bases. The germline gives CDR1 MNHNS, CDR2 SASEGT. The V segment lost 5 bases and the J segment 3 bases; nucleotides outside the gene matches: 2. The CDR3 has 14 residues. CDR3 in DNA: TGTGCCAGCAGTTTGGGACTAGCGACAGATACGCAGTATTTT. Its protein product is CASSLGLATDTQYF.

This chain connects TRBV6-5 to TRBJ2-7; D is undetermined. Per germline, CDR1 MNHEY and CDR2 SVGAGI. Trimming took off 0 bases at V and 3 bases at J, with 9 bases between the two ends. The CDR3 runs to 14 residues. The CDR3 protein is CASSYSARYYEQYF. The CDR3 DNA reads TGTGCCAGCAGTTACTCGGCGCGGTACTACGAGCAGTACTTC.

The gene calls are TRBV28 and TRBJ2-7; possible D gene TRBD2, 6 bases. V was trimmed by 7 bases and J by 3 bases, leaving 19 bases between them. Germline CDR1 reads MDHEN; CDR2 reads SYDVKM. The CDR3 length is 15 residues. CDR3 sequence reads: CASTPGAGGIYEQYF. CDR3 DNA sequence: TGTGCCAGCACCCCCGGGGCAGGCGGGATCTACGAGCAGTACTTC.

The rearrangement joins TRBV7-8 to TRBJ2-5; D call uncertain. Germline-derived CDR1 and CDR2 are SGHVS and FQNEAQ. The CDR3 has 12 residues. The V and J ends lost 5 bases and 4 bases respectively, with 8 bases between them. The CDR3 sequence is CASSATIETQYF. In DNA form, the CDR3 reads TGTGCCAGCAGCGCAACGATAGAGACCCAGTACTTC.

J is TRBJ1-5 and V is TRBV28, with D tentatively TRBD1 (5 bases). The CDR3 is 17 residues long. Germline CDR1 is MDHEN and CDR2 is SYDVKM. V lost 3 bases and J 4 bases, leaving 19 bases between the germline ends. In DNA, the CDR3 is TGTGCCAGCAGTTTTGTTAGAGTCCGCCGGGGGAATCAGCCCCAGCATTTT. The encoded protein is CASSFVRVRRGNQPQHF.

V is TRBV19 and J is TRBJ2-6; tentatively, D is TRBD1 (6 bases). The CDR3 is made up of 16 amino acids. The V gene's germline CDR1 is LNHDA and CDR2 SQIVND (reference sequence). V gave up 4 bases and J gave up 0 bases, with 10 bases separating them. The CDR3 spells CASSRGGSSGANVLTF. For the CDR3, the DNA is TGTGCCAGTAGTAGAGGGGGAAGCTCTGGGGCCAACGTCCTGACTTTC.

This chain uses TRBV7-2 with TRBJ2-7, with D unresolved. Per germline, CDR1 SGHTA and CDR2 FQGNSA. V was shortened by 2 bases and J by 4 bases, with 12 bases between the two germline ends. The CDR3 loop spans 14 amino acids. CDR3 loop: CASSLFEMVYEQYF. Here the CDR3 DNA reads TGTGCCAGCAGCTTATTTGAGATGGTTTACGAGCAGTACTTC.

The rearrangement links TRBV5-1 to TRBJ2-1; 9 bases match TRBD2. With 9 bases clipped from V and 8 bases from J, the junction kept 15 bases outside the gene matches. The CDR3 contains 15 residues. Per germline, CDR1 SGHRS and CDR2 YFSETQ. CDR3: CATTPSGRRGDEQFF. In DNA, the CDR3 is TGCGCCACCACCCCCAGCGGGAGGAGGGGGGATGAGCAGTTCTTC.

The CDR3, as DNA: TGCGCCAGCAGGCTGCGGGAGAATTCAGATACGCAGTATTTT. Its translation is CASRLRENSDTQYF. The chain joins TRBV5-1 to TRBJ2-3, with TRBD2 matching 7 bases. This CDR3 is built from 14 residues. Germline loops: CDR1 SGHRS, CDR2 YFSETQ. Germline trimming cut 5 bases from V and 4 bases from J; bases unmatched to any gene: 7.

This chain joins TRBV9 and TRBJ1-1, with a weak D call TRBD1 (5 bases). Germline CDR1 SGDLS, CDR2 YYNGEE. The V and J ends lost 0 bases and 4 bases respectively, with 10 bases between them. This CDR3 spans 14 amino acids. CDR3 protein: CASSVGGVGTEAFF. CDR3 nucleotide sequence: TGTGCCAGCAGCGTAGGAGGGGTAGGCACTGAAGCTTTCTTT.

This chain connects TRBV7-9 to TRBJ2-6, with D unclear. This CDR3 is 17 amino acids long. Per the germline V gene, CDR1 is SEHNR and CDR2 is FQNEAQ (reference sequence). Trimming took 1 base from V and 2 from J, leaving 12 bases between them. In nucleotides, the CDR3 is TGTGCCAGCAGCTTAGGCCGGGCTCTGGCTGGGGCCAACGTCCTGACTTTC. Translated: CASSLGRALAGANVLTF.

The chain combines TRBV11-2 with TRBJ2-1, with D maybe TRBD2 (5 bases). In germline, CDR1 is SGHAT, CDR2 FQNNGV. V shed 5 bases and J shed 0 bases, with 5 bases lying between them. This CDR3 comprises 13 residues. CDR3 region: CASSGSSYNEQFF. DNA of the CDR3: TGTGCCAGCAGCGGGAGCTCCTACAATGAGCAGTTCTTC.

The V call is TRBV27, the J call TRBJ2-1, with 13 bases matching TRBD2. Trimming took 5 bases from V and 5 from J; bases not matched to a gene: 21. The CDR3 runs 21 residues. The germline V gene encodes CDR1 MNHEY and CDR2 SMNVEV (reference sequence). This CDR3 is CASSPQARGLAGALGDNEQFF. The CDR3 nucleotides read TGTGCCAGCAGTCCCCAAGCCCGCGGACTAGCGGGAGCCCTGGGAGACAATGAGCAGTTCTTC.